The 18 T cell receptor beta chains below were found in one sample sequenced in a study of blood T cell repertoires in COVID-19. The repertoire was sequenced with immunoSEQ multiplex PCR; TCRdb's copy has only in-frame clones and lacks some. The sample has approximately 200,000 clones; around 81% are singletons. Material: PBMCs or T cells enriched from blood (not recorded which). These receptors were collected from a woman aged 40 to 50 with acute COVID-19.

The gene calls are TRBV14 and TRBJ1-2; D not resolved. The CDR3 consists of 15 residues. Per the germline V gene, CDR1 is SGHDN and CDR2 is FVKESK. The germline V and J ends were trimmed by 0 bases and 3 bases, with 11 bases remaining between them. CDR3 nucleotide sequence: TGTGCCAGCAGCCAAGACAGGAGGTCGCACTATGGCTACACCTTC. Its protein is CASSQDRRSHYGYTF.

The V call is TRBV29-1, the J call TRBJ2-2; TRBD1 matches at 7 bases. CDR1 is SQVTM, CDR2 ANQGSEA, per germline. The CDR3 is 12 residues long. V gave up 7 bases and J gave up 5 bases; unmatched junction bases: 4. CDR3 sequence: CSATTGTGELFF. CDR3 DNA sequence: TGCAGCGCTACGACAGGGACCGGGGAGCTGTTTTTT.

This chain connects TRBV12-3 or TRBV12-4 to TRBJ1-1, with D possibly matching TRBD1 (5 bases). Trimming stripped 3 bases from V and 3 bases from J, with 8 bases between. This CDR3 contains 13 residues. CDR3: CASSFGRDTEAFF. As DNA, the CDR3 is TGTGCCAGCAGTTTCGGCAGGGACACTGAAGCTTTCTTT.

This clone was picked up one time. V and J are TRBV28 and TRBJ2-6, with 10 bases fitting TRBD1. The CDR3 covers 17 residues. The ends lost 7 bases at V and 4 bases at J; junction bases unmatched: 10. Germline V gives CDR1 MDHEN, CDR2 SYDVKM. CDR3 region: CASNDRDRGGGANVLTF. In nucleotides, the CDR3 is TGTGCCAGCAACGACCGGGACAGGGGCGGAGGGGCCAACGTCCTGACTTTC. The full variable domain, rest sourced from reference TRBV28 and TRBJ2-6, is DVKVTQSSRYLVKRTGEKVFLECVQDMDHENMFWYRQDPGLGLRLIYFSYDVKMKEKGDIPEGYSVSREKKERFSLILESASTNQTSMYLCASNDRDRGGGANVLTFGAGSRLTVL.

The J gene is TRBJ2-5, the V gene TRBV9, with 14 bases identical to TRBD2. This CDR3 contains 14 residues. The junction had 6 bases not matched to a gene; V was cut back by 4 bases and J by 10 bases. Germline V CDR1 and CDR2: SGDLS, YYNGEE. The CDR3 reads CASSFGLAGGDQYF. In DNA form, the CDR3 reads TGTGCCAGCAGCTTTGGACTAGCGGGAGGCGACCAGTACTTC.

The CDR3 protein is CASSAQQGVGEQFF. The DNA of the CDR3 is TGTGCCAGCAGCGCCCAACAGGGTGTGGGTGAGCAGTTCTTC. V gene TRBV9 combines with J gene TRBJ2-1, with D perhaps matching TRBD1 (6 bases). The germline CDR1 and CDR2 sequences are SGDLS and YYNGEE. Trimming pared 3 bases from V and 9 bases from J, leaving 16 bases between. The CDR3 is made up of 14 amino acids.

The chain recombines TRBV5-6 with TRBJ1-1; D perhaps matches TRBD1 (6 bases). Trimming took off 0 bases at V and 3 bases at J, with 21 bases between the two ends. This CDR3 comprises 18 residues. Germline V lookup: CDR1 SGHDT, CDR2 YYEEEE. The CDR3 reads CASSLVGTTIGGDTEAFF. The CDR3 nucleotides are TGTGCCAGCAGCTTGGTTGGCACCACAATAGGGGGGGACACTGAAGCTTTCTTT.

The chain carries TRBV19 and TRBJ2-3; D may be TRBD2 (6 bases). V lost 4 bases to trimming and J lost 5 bases, with 13 bases between them. The CDR3 runs to 14 residues. Germline values: CDR1 LNHDA, CDR2 SQIVND (reference sequence). The CDR3 nucleotides read TGTGCCAGTAGTACGGGGGTAGGAGGAGATACGCAGTATTTT. Amino acid sequence: CASSTGVGGDTQYF.

This clone was detected once. The rearrangement uses TRBV28 and TRBJ2-5; D is possibly TRBD1 (5 bases). V lost 6 bases to trimming and J lost 6 bases, with 17 bases between them. The CDR3 consists of 14 residues. CDR1 and CDR2 (germline): MDHEN, SYDVKM. As DNA, the CDR3 is TGTGCCAGCAGCGCTCCGCCAGGGTGGCAGACCCAGTACTTC. It specifies CASSAPPGWQTQYF.

This chain uses TRBV27 with TRBJ1-2; weak D call: TRBD1 (6 bases). The CDR3 covers 11 residues. Germline V gene sequence: CDR1 MNHEY, CDR2 SMNVEV (reference sequence). The V gene lost 11 bases and the J gene lost 4 bases, with 11 bases spanning the gap. CDR3 protein: CAARGAYGYTF. CDR3 nucleotides: TGTGCCGCGCGGGGGGCCTATGGCTACACCTTC.

The chain couples TRBV19 to TRBJ2-5, with 8 nucleotides matching TRBD1. The trim removed 1 base at V and 2 bases at J, leaving 3 bases unmatched. This CDR3 contains 15 residues. Germline loops: CDR1 LNHDA, CDR2 SQIVND (reference sequence). This CDR3 reads CASSIGGQVQETQYF. For the CDR3, the DNA is TGTGCCAGTAGTATAGGGGGACAGGTACAAGAGACCCAGTACTTC.

This rearrangement joins TRBV2 to TRBJ1-6, with 9 bases lining up with TRBD1. V shed 4 bases and J 18 bases; nucleotides not matched to a gene: 4. The CDR3 sequence is 11 residues long. Per germline, CDR1 SNHLY and CDR2 FYNNEI. CDR3 DNA: TGTGCCAGCAGTGGGGACAGGGAGCGCCACTTT. It encodes CASSGDRERHF.

The chain uses TRBV7-8 and TRBJ1-2; no clear D. This CDR3 region has 11 residues. V was cut by 1 base and J by 7 bases, with 4 bases left in between. Germline values: CDR1 SGHVS, CDR2 FQNEAQ. CDR3 nucleotides: TGTGCCAGCAGCTTAGATCGTGGCTACACCTTC. This sequence encodes CASSLDRGYTF.

The rearrangement uses TRBV3-1 (or the pseudogene TRBV3-2) and TRBJ2-1, with D tentatively TRBD2 (6 bases). Germline loops: CDR1 LGHDT, CDR2 YNNKEL (reference sequence). The V gene lost 4 bases and the J gene lost 7 bases, with 17 bases spanning the gap. The CDR3 covers 15 residues. The DNA for the CDR3 is TGTGCCAGCAGCCTTCTGGCGGGGTGGGAAAATGAGCAGTTCTTC. This gives the protein CASSLLAGWENEQFF.

The rearrangement links TRBV19 to TRBJ2-1, with 7 bases matching TRBD2. In germline, CDR1 is LNHDA, CDR2 SQIVND (reference sequence). The V and J ends lost 6 bases and 2 bases, in that order; junction bases with no gene match: 10. The length of the CDR3 is 16 residues. The chain's CDR3 is CASSRWGGLTYNEQFF. The CDR3 DNA is TGTGCCAGTAGCCGCTGGGGGGGTTTGACCTACAATGAGCAGTTCTTC.

The genes are TRBV4-1 and TRBJ2-1, with D possibly matching TRBD2 (6 bases). Germline CDR1 is MGHRA and CDR2 is YSYEKL. This CDR3 is 15 amino acids long. With 0 bases removed from V and 3 bases from J, the gap between germline ends came to 9 bases. The CDR3 is CASSQEGGNYNEQFF. The CDR3, as DNA: TGCGCCAGCAGCCAAGAAGGCGGGAACTACAATGAGCAGTTCTTC.

This clone came up a few times. This chain uses TRBV14 with TRBJ1-2; a weak D match, TRBD1 (5 bases). Germline values: CDR1 SGHDN, CDR2 FVKESK. V lost 4 bases and J 5 bases, leaving 14 bases between the germline ends. The CDR3 runs 14 residues. In DNA form, the CDR3 reads TGTGCCAGCAGCCCGATATCGGCAGGGTATGGCTACACCTTC. Its protein product is CASSPISAGYGYTF.

This chain connects TRBV19 to TRBJ1-6; D perhaps matches TRBD1 (5 bases). The V end lost 5 bases, the J end lost 7 bases, and 9 bases lay between the germline ends. The germline gives CDR1 LNHDA, CDR2 SQIVND (reference sequence). The CDR3 totals 13 residues. The CDR3 DNA is TGTGCCAGTAGTGGGGGGAGCAATTCACCCCTCCACTTT. Translating it yields CASSGGSNSPLHF.